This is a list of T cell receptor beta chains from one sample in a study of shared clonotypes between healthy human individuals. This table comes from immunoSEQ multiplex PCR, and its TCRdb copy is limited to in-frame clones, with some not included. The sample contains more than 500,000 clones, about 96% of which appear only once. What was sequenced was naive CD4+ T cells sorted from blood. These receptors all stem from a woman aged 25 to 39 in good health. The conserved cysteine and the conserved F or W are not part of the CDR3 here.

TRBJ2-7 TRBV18 ASSPGSTYEQY
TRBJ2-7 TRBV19 ASRQGPGSYEQY
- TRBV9 ASSSRQDIASEQY
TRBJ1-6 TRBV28 ASSSGWAPLH
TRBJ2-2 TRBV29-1 SVRGEAGELF
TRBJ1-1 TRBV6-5 ASSLRVPMNTEAF
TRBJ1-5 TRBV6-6 ASSYSGQGLSQPQH
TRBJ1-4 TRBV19 ASSAIRSTGGYEKLF
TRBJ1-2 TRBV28 ASSPEAPEGGYT
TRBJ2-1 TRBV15 ATSIRDRGTYNEQF
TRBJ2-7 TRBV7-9 ASSLGGVMGEQY
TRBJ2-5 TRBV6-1 ASSETHPRETQY
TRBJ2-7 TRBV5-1 ASSLDSPGIYEQY
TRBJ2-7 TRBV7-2 ASSLTGGGLPYEQY
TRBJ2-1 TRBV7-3 ASSLIPGTGNNEQF
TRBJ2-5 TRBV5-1 ASSLGREETQY
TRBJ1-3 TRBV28 ASSLHTGSSGNTIY
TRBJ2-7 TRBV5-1 ASSFNRDHEQY
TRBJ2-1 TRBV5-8 ASSKAGTKHEQF
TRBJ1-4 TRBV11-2 ASIEQGGEKLF
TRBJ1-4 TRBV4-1 ASSQESRTTNEKLF
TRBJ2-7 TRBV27 ASSLSGGGSYEQY
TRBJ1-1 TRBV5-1 ASSNVMGWNTEAF
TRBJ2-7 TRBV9 ASSVVAGGYEQY
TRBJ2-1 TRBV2 ASRPGTSGSVPSSYNEQF
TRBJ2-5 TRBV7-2 ASSPAGLQETQY
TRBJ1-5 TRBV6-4 ASSDYSRDQPQH
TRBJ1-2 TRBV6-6 ASSDSSNYGYT
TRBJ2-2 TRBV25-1 ASSESGTGNGELF
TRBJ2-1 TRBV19 ASSILRAGTNEQF
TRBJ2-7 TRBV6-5 ASSPRVSPYEQY
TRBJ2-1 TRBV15 ATSRDPASYNEQF
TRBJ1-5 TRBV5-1 ASAQGEDQPQH
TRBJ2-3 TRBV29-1 SVDGSISTDTQY
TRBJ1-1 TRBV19 ASSRRDGTEAF
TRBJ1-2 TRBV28 ASGHEGYT
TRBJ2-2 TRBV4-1 ASSQAGMGQSTGELF
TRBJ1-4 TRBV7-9 ASSATNEKLF
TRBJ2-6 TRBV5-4 ASSLTWTSGANVLT
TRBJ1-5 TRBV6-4 ASSGIQLQPQH
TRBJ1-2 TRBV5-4 ASSFSGGQIGGYT
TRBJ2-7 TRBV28 ASSTLGEGSYEQY
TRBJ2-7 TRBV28 ASSPPPGAVLY
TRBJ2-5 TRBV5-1 ASRISGGDQETQY
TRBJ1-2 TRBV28 ASSGYGYT
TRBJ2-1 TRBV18 ASSPNRQTNYYNEQF
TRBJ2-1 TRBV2 ASRTDTTSVHNEQF
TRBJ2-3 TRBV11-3 ASSLGSTDTQY
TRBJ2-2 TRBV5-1 ASSLLQNTGELF
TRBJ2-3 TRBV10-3 AISPAGTTSTDTQY